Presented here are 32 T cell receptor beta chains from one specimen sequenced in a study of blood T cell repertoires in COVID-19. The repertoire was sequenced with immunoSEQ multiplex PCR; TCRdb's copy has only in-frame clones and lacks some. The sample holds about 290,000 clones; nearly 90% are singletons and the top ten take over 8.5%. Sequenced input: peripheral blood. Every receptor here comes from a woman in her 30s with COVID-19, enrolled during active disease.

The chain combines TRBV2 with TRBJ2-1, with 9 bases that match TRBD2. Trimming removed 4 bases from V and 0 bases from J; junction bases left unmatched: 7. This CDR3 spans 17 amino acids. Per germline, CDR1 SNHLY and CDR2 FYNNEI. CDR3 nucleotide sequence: TGTGCCAGCAGTGGGGACGGCGGGGGGGGCTCCTACAATGAGCAGTTCTTC. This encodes CASSGDGGGGSYNEQFF.

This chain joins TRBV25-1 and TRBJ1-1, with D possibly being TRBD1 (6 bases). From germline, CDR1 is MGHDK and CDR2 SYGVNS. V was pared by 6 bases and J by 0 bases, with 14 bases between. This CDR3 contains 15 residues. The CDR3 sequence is CASSGVGAMNTEAFF. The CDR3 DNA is TGTGCCAGCAGCGGGGTGGGGGCGATGAACACTGAAGCTTTCTTT.

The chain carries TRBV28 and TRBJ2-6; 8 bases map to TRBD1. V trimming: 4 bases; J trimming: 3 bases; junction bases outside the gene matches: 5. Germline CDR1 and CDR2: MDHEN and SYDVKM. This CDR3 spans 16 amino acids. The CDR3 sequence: CASSSGQGSGANVLTF. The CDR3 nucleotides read TGTGCCAGCAGTTCCGGACAGGGTAGTGGGGCCAACGTCCTGACTTTC. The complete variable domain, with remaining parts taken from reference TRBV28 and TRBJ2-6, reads DVKVTQSSRYLVKRTGEKVFLECVQDMDHENMFWYRQDPGLGLRLIYFSYDVKMKEKGDIPEGYSVSREKKERFSLILESASTNQTSMYLCASSSGQGSGANVLTFGAGSRLTVL.

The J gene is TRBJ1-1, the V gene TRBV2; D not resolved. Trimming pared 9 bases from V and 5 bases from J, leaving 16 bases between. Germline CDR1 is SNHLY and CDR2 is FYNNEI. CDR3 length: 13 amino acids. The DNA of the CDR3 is TGTGCCAGTCTTCGGGAGGTGGGAACTGAAGCTTTCTTT. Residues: CASLREVGTEAFF.

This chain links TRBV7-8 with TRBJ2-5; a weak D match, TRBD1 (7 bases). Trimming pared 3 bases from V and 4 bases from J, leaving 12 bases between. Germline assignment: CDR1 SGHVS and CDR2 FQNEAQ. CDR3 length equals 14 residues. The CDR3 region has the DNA TGTGCCAGCAGCTTCCATCAGGGGGGAGAGACCCAGTACTTC. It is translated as CASSFHQGGETQYF.

CDR3 DNA sequence: TGTGCCAGCAGCTTTTCAAAAATCACAGGGAACACTGAAGCTTTCTTT. This gives the protein CASSFSKITGNTEAFF. V is TRBV7-9 and J is TRBJ1-1, with D tentatively TRBD1 (5 bases). Trimming removed 3 bases from V and 1 base from J, with 15 bases in between. The CDR3 is 16 amino acids. CDR1 and CDR2 (germline): SEHNR, FQNEAQ (reference sequence). Variable domain in full (rest from reference TRBV7-9 and TRBJ1-1): DTGVSQNPRHKITKRGQNVTFRCDPISEHNRLYWYRQTLGQGPEFLTYFQNEAQLEKSRLLSDRFSAERPKGSFSTLEIQRTEQGDSAMYLCASSFSKITGNTEAFFGQGTRLTVV.

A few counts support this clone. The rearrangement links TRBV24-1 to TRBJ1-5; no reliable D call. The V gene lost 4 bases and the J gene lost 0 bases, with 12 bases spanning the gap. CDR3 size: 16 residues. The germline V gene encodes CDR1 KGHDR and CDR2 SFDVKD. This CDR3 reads CATSDPSQDSNQPQHF. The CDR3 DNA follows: TGTGCCACCAGTGACCCGTCTCAGGATAGCAATCAGCCCCAGCATTTT.

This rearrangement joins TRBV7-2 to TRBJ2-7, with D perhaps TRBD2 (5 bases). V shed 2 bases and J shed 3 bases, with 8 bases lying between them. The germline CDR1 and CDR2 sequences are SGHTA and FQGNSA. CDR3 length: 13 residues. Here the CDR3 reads CASSLWAGYEQYF. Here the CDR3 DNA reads TGTGCCAGCAGCTTATGGGCGGGCTACGAGCAGTACTTC.

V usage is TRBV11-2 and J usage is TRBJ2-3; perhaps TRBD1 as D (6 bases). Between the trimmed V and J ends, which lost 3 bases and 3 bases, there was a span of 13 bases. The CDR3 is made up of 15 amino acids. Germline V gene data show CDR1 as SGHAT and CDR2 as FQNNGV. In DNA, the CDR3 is TGTGCCAGCAGCTTCAACAGGGTAGGGACAGATACGCAGTATTTT. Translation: CASSFNRVGTDTQYF.

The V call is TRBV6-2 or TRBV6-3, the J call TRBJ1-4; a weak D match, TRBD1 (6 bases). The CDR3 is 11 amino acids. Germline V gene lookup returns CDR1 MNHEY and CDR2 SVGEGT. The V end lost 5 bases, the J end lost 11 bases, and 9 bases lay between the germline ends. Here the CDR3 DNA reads TGTGCCAGCAGTCACGACAGGAAACTGTTTTTT. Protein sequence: CASSHDRKLFF.

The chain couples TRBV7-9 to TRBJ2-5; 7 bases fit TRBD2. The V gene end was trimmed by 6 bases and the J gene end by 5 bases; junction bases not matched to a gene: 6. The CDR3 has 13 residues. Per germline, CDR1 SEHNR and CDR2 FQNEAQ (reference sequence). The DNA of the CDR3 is TGTGCCAGCAGACACCGGGGGGAGGAGACCCAGTACTTC. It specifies CASRHRGEETQYF. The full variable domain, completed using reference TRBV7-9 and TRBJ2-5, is DTGVSQNPRHKITKRGQNVTFRCDPISEHNRLYWYRQTLGQGPEFLTYFQNEAQLEKSRLLSDRFSAERPKGSFSTLEIQRTEQGDSAMYLCASRHRGEETQYFGPGTRLLVL.

The CDR3 reads CASSRGPRGAGETQYF. CDR3 sequence (DNA): TGTGCCAGCAGCCGTGGCCCCCGGGGGGCGGGAGAGACCCAGTACTTC. The rearrangement joins TRBV3-1 (or the pseudogene TRBV3-2) to TRBJ2-5, with D perhaps matching TRBD2 (7 bases). Deletions cut 4 bases from V and 4 bases from J, with 19 bases between. Per the germline V gene, CDR1 is LGHDT and CDR2 is YNNKEL (reference sequence). This CDR3 region has 16 residues.

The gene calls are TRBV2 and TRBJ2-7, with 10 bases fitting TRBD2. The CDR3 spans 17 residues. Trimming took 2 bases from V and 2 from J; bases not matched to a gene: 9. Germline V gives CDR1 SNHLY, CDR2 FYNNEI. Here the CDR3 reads CASSESPSGGPTYEQYF. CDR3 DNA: TGTGCCAGCAGTGAAAGTCCTAGCGGGGGCCCCACCTACGAGCAGTACTTC.

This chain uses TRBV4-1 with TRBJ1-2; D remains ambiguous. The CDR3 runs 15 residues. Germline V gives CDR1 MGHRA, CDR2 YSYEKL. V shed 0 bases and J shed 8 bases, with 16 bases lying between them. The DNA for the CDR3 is TGCGCCAGCAGCCAAGATCAAGTCGCGGGGAGCGGCTACACCTTC. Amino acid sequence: CASSQDQVAGSGYTF.

CDR3 coding DNA: TGTGCCAGCAGCTTAGCCGGCGGGGGAGACTCACCCCTCCACTTT. Encoded protein: CASSLAGGGDSPLHF. This rearrangement joins TRBV7-2 to TRBJ1-6, with TRBD1 as a possible D gene (5 bases). Germline CDR1 reads SGHTA; CDR2 reads FQGNSA. V was shortened by 0 bases and J by 10 bases, with 13 bases between the two germline ends. The CDR3 length is 15 residues.

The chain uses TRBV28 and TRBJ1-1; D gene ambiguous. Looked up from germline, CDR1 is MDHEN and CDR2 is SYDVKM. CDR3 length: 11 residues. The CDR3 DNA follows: TGTTTCTCGACGGGGAACACTGAAGCTTTCTTT. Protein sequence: CFSTGNTEAFF.

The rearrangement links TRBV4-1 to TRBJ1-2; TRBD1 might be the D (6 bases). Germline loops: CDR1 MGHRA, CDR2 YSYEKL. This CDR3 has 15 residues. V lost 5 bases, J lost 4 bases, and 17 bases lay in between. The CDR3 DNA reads TGCGCCAGCAGCTCAACGCCGGGACAAATCTATGGCTACACCTTC. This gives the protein CASSSTPGQIYGYTF.

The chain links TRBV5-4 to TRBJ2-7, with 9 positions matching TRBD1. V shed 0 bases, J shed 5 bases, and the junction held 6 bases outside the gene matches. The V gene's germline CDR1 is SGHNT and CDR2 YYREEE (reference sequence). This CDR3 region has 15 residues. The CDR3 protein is CASSLGVTGGDEQYF. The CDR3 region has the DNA TGTGCCAGCAGCTTGGGGGTCACAGGGGGCGACGAGCAGTACTTC.

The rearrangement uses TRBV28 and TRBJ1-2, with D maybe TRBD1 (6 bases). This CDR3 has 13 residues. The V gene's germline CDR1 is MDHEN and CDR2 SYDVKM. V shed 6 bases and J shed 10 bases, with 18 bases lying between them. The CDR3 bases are TGTGCCAGCAGACACAGGGTTGAGGAGGCCTACACCTTC. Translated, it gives CASRHRVEEAYTF.

CDR3 sequence reads: CASSQDAPAGGLSNEQFF. In DNA form, the CDR3 reads TGCGCCAGCAGCCAAGATGCCCCAGCGGGGGGGCTAAGTAATGAGCAGTTCTTC. This sequence joins TRBV4-1 and TRBJ2-1; TRBD2 matches 10 bases. Germline values: CDR1 MGHRA, CDR2 YSYEKL. With V trimmed by 0 bases and J by 7 bases, 12 bases remained unmatched. CDR3 length: 18 residues.

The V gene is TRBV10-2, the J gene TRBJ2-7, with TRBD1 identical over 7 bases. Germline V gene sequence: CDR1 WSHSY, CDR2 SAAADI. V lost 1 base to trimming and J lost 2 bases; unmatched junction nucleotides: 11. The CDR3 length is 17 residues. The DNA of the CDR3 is TGCGCCAGCAGTGAGTTTCCCCCGGACAGGCGGGCCTACGAGCAGTACTTC. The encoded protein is CASSEFPPDRRAYEQYF.

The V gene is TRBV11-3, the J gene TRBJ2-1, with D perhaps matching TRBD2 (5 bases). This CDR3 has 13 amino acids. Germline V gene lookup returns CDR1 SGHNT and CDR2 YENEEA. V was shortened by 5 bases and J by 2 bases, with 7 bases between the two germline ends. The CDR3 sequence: CASSAGTYNEQFF. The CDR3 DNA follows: TGTGCCAGCAGCGCCGGGACCTACAATGAGCAGTTCTTC.

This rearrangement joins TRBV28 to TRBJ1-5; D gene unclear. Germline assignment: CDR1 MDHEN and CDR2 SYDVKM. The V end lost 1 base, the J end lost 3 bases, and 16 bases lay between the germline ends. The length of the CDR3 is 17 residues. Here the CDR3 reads CASSLFFGEEANQPQHF. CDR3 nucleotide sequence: TGTGCCAGCAGTTTATTCTTCGGGGAAGAGGCCAATCAGCCCCAGCATTTT.

This CDR3 is CASSERVRGEAFF. DNA of the CDR3: TGTGCCAGCAGTGAAAGGGTCAGGGGCGAAGCTTTCTTT. The chain recombines TRBV6-1 with TRBJ1-1, with D possibly matching TRBD1 (6 bases). CDR3 length: 13 amino acids. Germline-derived CDR1 and CDR2 are MNHNS and SASEGT. V shed 2 bases and J shed 8 bases, with 12 bases lying between them.

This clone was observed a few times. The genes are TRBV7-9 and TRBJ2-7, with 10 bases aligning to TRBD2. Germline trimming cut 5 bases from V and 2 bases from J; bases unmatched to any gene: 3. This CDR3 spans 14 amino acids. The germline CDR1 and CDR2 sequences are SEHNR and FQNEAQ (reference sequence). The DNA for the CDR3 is TGTGCCAGCAGCCTTAGCGGGGGGACCTACGAGCAGTACTTC. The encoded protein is CASSLSGGTYEQYF.

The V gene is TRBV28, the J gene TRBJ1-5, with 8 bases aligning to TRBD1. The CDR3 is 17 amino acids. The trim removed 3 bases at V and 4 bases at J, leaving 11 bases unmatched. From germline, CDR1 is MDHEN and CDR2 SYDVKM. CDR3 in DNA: TGTGCCAGCAGTTTCTCATGGGGACAGGTTCTAAATCAGCCCCAGCATTTT. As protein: CASSFSWGQVLNQPQHF.

The CDR3 here is CASSLMDGEETQYF. CDR3 nucleotide sequence: TGCGCCAGCAGCTTAATGGACGGGGAAGAGACCCAGTACTTC. The chain recombines TRBV5-1 with TRBJ2-5; D perhaps matches TRBD2 (5 bases). CDR1 and CDR2 from the germline V gene are SGHRS and YFSETQ. This CDR3 region has 14 residues. Trimming stripped 2 bases from V and 3 bases from J, with 11 bases between.

The CDR3 DNA reads as TGTGCCAGCAGTGAAGCGTTCAGGGGCCCTAACTATGGCTACACCTTC. Its translation: CASSEAFRGPNYGYTF. The genes are TRBV2 and TRBJ1-2; D possibly corresponds to TRBD1 (6 bases). The V and J ends lost 0 bases and 0 bases respectively, with 11 bases between them. The CDR3 totals 16 residues. Germline-derived CDR1 and CDR2 are SNHLY and FYNNEI.

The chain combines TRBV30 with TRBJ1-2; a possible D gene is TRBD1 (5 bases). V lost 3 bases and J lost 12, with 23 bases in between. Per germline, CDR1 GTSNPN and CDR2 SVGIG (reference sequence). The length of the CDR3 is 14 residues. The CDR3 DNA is TGTGCCTGGAGAGTTGGAGGGGAGCAACTTGACAACACCTTC. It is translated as CAWRVGGEQLDNTF.

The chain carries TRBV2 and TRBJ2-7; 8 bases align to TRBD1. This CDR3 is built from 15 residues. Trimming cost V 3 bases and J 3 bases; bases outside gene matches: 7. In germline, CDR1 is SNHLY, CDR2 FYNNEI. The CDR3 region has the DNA TGTGCCAGCAGTGAGGCGGCCGGACAGGGCTACGAGCAGTACTTC. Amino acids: CASSEAAGQGYEQYF.

The CDR3 here is CASSYSNSRDYGYTF. CDR3 nucleotide sequence: TGTGCCAGCAGTTACTCGAATAGCAGGGATTATGGCTACACCTTC. The V and J genes are TRBV6-6 and TRBJ1-2, with D tentatively TRBD1 (5 bases). Germline loops: CDR1 MNHNY, CDR2 SVGAGI (reference sequence). The V end lost 0 bases, the J end lost 5 bases, and 13 bases lay between the germline ends. CDR3 length equals 15 residues.

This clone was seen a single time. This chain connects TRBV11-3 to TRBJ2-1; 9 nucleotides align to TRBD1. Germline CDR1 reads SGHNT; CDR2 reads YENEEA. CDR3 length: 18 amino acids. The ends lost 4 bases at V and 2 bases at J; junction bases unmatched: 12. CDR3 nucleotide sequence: TGTGCCAGCAGCTCAGGACAGTCTGGACAGGGGACCTACAATGAGCAGTTCTTC. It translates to CASSSGQSGQGTYNEQFF.